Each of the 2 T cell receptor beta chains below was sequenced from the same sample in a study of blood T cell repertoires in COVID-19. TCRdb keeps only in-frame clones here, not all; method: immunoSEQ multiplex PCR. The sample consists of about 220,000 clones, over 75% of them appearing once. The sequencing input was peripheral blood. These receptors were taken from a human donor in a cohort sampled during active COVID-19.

The CDR3 protein is CATLAGGPDEQFF. The CDR3 DNA follows: TGTGCCACTTTAGCGGGAGGGCCGGATGAGCAGTTCTTC. This chain links TRBV28 with TRBJ2-1; 11 positions match TRBD2. The germline V gene has CDR1 MDHEN and CDR2 SYDVKM. The CDR3 contains 13 residues. Trimming removed 10 bases from V and 8 bases from J; junction bases left unmatched: 7. The variable domain in full, with the rest retrieved from reference TRBV28 and TRBJ2-1, is DVKVTQSSRYLVKRTGEKVFLECVQDMDHENMFWYRQDPGLGLRLIYFSYDVKMKEKGDIPEGYSVSREKKERFSLILESASTNQTSMYLCATLAGGPDEQFFGPGTRLTVL.

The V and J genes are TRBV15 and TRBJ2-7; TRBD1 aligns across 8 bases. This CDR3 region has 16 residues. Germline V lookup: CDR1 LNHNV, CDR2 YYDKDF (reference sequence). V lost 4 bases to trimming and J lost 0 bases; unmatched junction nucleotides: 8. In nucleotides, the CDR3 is TGTGCCACCAGCAAAGGACAGGGATCGACCTCCTACGAGCAGTACTTC. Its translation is CATSKGQGSTSYEQYF.